Listed below are T cell receptor beta chains from one sample, sequenced in a study of human T cells and chemical hapten exposure. Using its own MiXCR run on the RACE reads, TCRdb lists one record per CDR3 protein. This sample has 150,000 to 200,000 distinct CDR3 sequences, with around 30% found just once. This specimen consisted of whole blood, obtained in connection with sensitization to the hapten diphenylcyclopropenone (DPC). The receptors stem from a woman aged 25-40 years with alopecia areata. Some clones in this sample may be carry-over from other donors' samples. Each CDR3 is given with its conserved first and last residue. The D gene is left open where the match is weak. Only some rows state a clone size, as once, few, many or a class for expanded clones.

size: NA; J: TRBJ1-1; length: 16; V: TRBV18; D: NA; CDR3: CASSPQNPGAYTEAFF; DNA: TGTGCCAGCTCACCACAGAACCCCGGGGCCTACACTGAAGCTTTCTTT
size: NA; J: TRBJ2-7; length: 13; V: TRBV28; D: NA; CDR3: CASSLNRWYEQYF; DNA: TGTGCCAGCAGTCTTAACAGGTGGTACGAGCAGTACTTC
size: few; J: TRBJ1-1; length: 13; V: TRBV5-5; D: NA; CDR3: CASQQDLNTEAFF; DNA: TGTGCCAGCCAACAGGACTTGAACACTGAAGCTTTCTTT
size: many; J: TRBJ2-7; length: 14; V: TRBV2; D: NA; CDR3: CASSRQTAPWEQYF; DNA: TGTGCCAGCAGTCGTCAGACAGCCCCCTGGGAGCAGTACTTC
size: NA; J: TRBJ2-2; length: 15; V: TRBV5-1; D: TRBD1; CDR3: CASSLLAGGAGELFF; DNA: TGCGCCAGCAGCTTGTTGGCAGGGGGAGCCGGGGAGCTGTTTTTT
size: NA; J: TRBJ2-5; length: 15; V: TRBV7-2; D: NA; CDR3: CASSLVQGKHETQYF; DNA: TGTGCCAGCAGCTTAGTTCAGGGAAAGCACGAGACCCAGTACTTC
size: NA; J: TRBJ2-1; length: 10; V: TRBV2; D: NA; CDR3: CASTGTSWFF; DNA: TGTGCCAGTACCGGGACATCGTGGTTCTTC
size: NA; J: TRBJ1-1; length: 15; V: TRBV7-9; D: NA; CDR3: CASSPPRGGGTEAFF; DNA: TGTGCCAGCAGCCCTCCCAGGGGTGGGGGCACTGAAGCTTTCTTT
size: few; J: TRBJ2-5; length: 13; V: TRBV28; D: NA; CDR3: CASSPVVVETQYF; DNA: TGTGCCAGCAGTCCCGTTGTCGTGGAGACCCAGTACTTC
size: NA; J: TRBJ1-1; length: 15; V: TRBV29-1; D: NA; CDR3: CSVAFGSGTDTEAFF; DNA: NA
size: NA; J: TRBJ2-1; length: 15; V: TRBV5-4; D: TRBD2; CDR3: CASSLDLAGSNEQFF; DNA: TGTGCCAGCAGCTTGGATTTAGCGGGATCAAATGAGCAGTTCTTC
size: NA; J: TRBJ2-5; length: 17; V: TRBV18; D: TRBD2; CDR3: CASSPPGTSGGQETQYF; DNA: TGTGCCAGCTCACCACCCGGCACTAGCGGGGGACAAGAGACCCAGTACTTC
size: few; J: TRBJ2-7; length: 16; V: TRBV18; D: NA; CDR3: CASSPLGGQLSYEQYF; DNA: TGTGCCAGCTCACCACTCGGGGGCCAACTCTCCTACGAGCAGTACTTC
size: NA; J: TRBJ2-2; length: 12; V: TRBV6-2/TRBV6-3; D: NA; CDR3: CASNDHTGELFF; DNA: TGTGCCAGCAACGACCACACCGGGGAGCTGTTTTTT
size: few; J: TRBJ2-7; length: 14; V: TRBV7-6; D: NA; CDR3: CASSLPGGRYEQYF; DNA: TGTGCCAGCAGCTTGCCGGGCGGACGATACGAGCAGTACTTC
size: NA; J: TRBJ2-1; length: 14; V: TRBV20-1; D: NA; CDR3: CSARAPSSYNEQFF; DNA: TGCAGTGCTAGAGCCCCGAGCTCCTACAATGAGCAGTTCTTC
size: NA; J: TRBJ2-2; length: 15; V: TRBV7-2; D: TRBD1; CDR3: CASSYDRANTGELFF; DNA: TGTGCCAGCAGCTACGACAGGGCGAACACCGGGGAGCTGTTTTTT
size: few; J: TRBJ1-1; length: 13; V: TRBV5-1; D: NA; CDR3: CASRPGEGTEAFF; DNA: TGCGCCAGCAGACCAGGGGAGGGTACTGAAGCTTTCTTT
size: few; J: TRBJ2-2; length: 16; V: TRBV7-2; D: NA; CDR3: CASSLAGRTLTGELFF; DNA: TGTGCCAGCAGCTTAGCAGGCCGGACCCTCACCGGGGAGCTGTTTTTT
size: NA; J: TRBJ1-1; length: 14; V: TRBV28; D: NA; CDR3: CASIDRLVNTEAFF; DNA: TGTGCCAGCATCGACAGGTTGGTGAACACTGAAGCTTTCTTT
size: NA; J: TRBJ2-1; length: 13; V: TRBV7-9; D: NA; CDR3: CASSFESYNEQFF; DNA: TGTGCCAGCAGCTTTGAATCGTACAATGAGCAGTTCTTC
size: few; J: TRBJ1-5; length: 18; V: TRBV6-2/TRBV6-3; D: NA; CDR3: CASSYRRLGVAANQPQHF; DNA: TGTGCCAGCAGTTACAGACGGCTAGGGGTAGCCGCCAATCAGCCCCAGCATTTT
size: NA; J: TRBJ2-1; length: 15; V: TRBV28; D: TRBD2; CDR3: CASSPTSGDYNEQFF; DNA: TGTGCCAGCAGTCCTACTAGCGGGGATTACAATGAGCAGTTCTTC
size: few; J: TRBJ2-3; length: 15; V: TRBV14; D: TRBD2; CDR3: CASSRLAGSTDTQYF; DNA: TGTGCCAGCAGCCGACTAGCGGGAAGCACAGATACGCAGTATTTT
size: many; J: TRBJ1-6; length: 16; V: TRBV4-1; D: NA; CDR3: CASSPLGRTLNSPLHF; DNA: TGCGCCAGCAGCCCCTTAGGACGGACGCTGAATTCACCCCTCCACTTT
size: few; J: TRBJ2-1; length: 17; V: TRBV5-1; D: NA; CDR3: CASTQPEERSRGNEQFF; DNA: TGCGCCAGCACTCAACCGGAGGAGCGGAGCCGGGGCAATGAGCAGTTCTTC
size: few; J: TRBJ2-7; length: 13; V: TRBV29-1; D: TRBD2; CDR3: CSATAGDLYEQYF; DNA: TGCAGCGCCACAGCGGGAGACCTCTACGAGCAGTACTTC
size: NA; J: TRBJ2-7; length: 13; V: TRBV29-1; D: NA; CDR3: CSIRHGSSYEQYF; DNA: TGCAGCATTAGACACGGCAGCTCCTACGAGCAGTACTTC
size: NA; J: TRBJ2-2; length: 14; V: TRBV6-1; D: TRBD1; CDR3: CATGTGGLSGELFF; DNA: TGTGCCACCGGGACAGGGGGCTTGAGCGGGGAGCTGTTTTTT
size: NA; J: TRBJ2-4; length: 13; V: TRBV12-5; D: TRBD1; CDR3: CASGQGQGSIQYF; DNA: TGTGCTAGTGGTCAAGGACAGGGAAGCATTCAGTACTTC
size: NA; J: TRBJ2-1; length: 15; V: TRBV2; D: NA; CDR3: CASSERGVQYNEQFF; DNA: TGTGCCAGCAGTGAAAGGGGGGTACAGTACAATGAGCAGTTCTTC
size: NA; J: TRBJ2-5; length: 14; V: TRBV7-2; D: NA; CDR3: CASSPPWPRETQYF; DNA: TGTGCCAGCAGCCCGCCGTGGCCTCGGGAGACCCAGTACTTC